The 5 T cell receptor beta chains below come from one sample, sequenced in a study of T cells in Graves' hyperthyroidism and ophthalmopathy (dated by TCRdb to the late 2010s). To prepare the library, multiplex PCR was applied. TCRdb lists the instrument as Illumina HiSeq 2000. TCR beta CDR3 regions were amplified from RNA transcripts. The first round of RT-PCR for the TCR CDR3 was performed with the HTBI primer set and the Qiagen OneStep RT-PCR kit. TCRdb reprocessing: public reads trimmed at Q25 with fastp, clones called with MiXCR, in-frame beta chains kept. CDR3 protein duplicates are merged, each entry listing the most common genes and DNA. This sample has over 350,000 distinct CDR3 sequences in its table, and roughly 20% of those were observed once. The ten most abundant clones make up 40% of the sample. The sequenced sample was blood. Receptors originate from a man aged 18 to 35 with Graves' ophthalmopathy.

This clonotype was detected many times. J is TRBJ1-1 and V is TRBV9; the D gene is possibly TRBD1 (5 bases). The CDR3 is 11 amino acids. Germline V gives CDR1 SGDLS, CDR2 YYNGEE. The ends were cut back, 3 bases at V and 10 bases at J, with 10 bases in the middle. CDR3 DNA sequence: TGTGCCAGCAGCGGGAAGAGGGGAGCTTTCTTT. Translating it yields CASSGKRGAFF.

The rearrangement uses TRBV5-5 and TRBJ2-7; 8 bases agree with TRBD2. In germline, CDR1 is SGHKS, CDR2 YYEKEE (reference sequence). The CDR3 totals 11 residues. V dropped 2 bases and J dropped 9; count of bases not matched to a gene: 1. CDR3 bases: TGTGCCAGCAGCTTCGGGGGGGCGCAGTACTTC. Translation: CASSFGGAQYF.

There are many counts of this clonotype. The chain carries TRBV20-1 and TRBJ1-2, with D perhaps TRBD1 (6 bases). The V gene's germline CDR1 is DFQATT and CDR2 SNEGSKA (reference sequence). CDR3 length: 14 residues. The ends were cut back, 3 bases at V and 7 bases at J, with 18 bases in the middle. CDR3: CSARSDSGATGYTF. The CDR3 DNA sequence: TGCAGTGCTAGGAGCGACTCAGGGGCGACTGGCTACACCTTC.

The chain joins TRBV2 to TRBJ1-1; 12 bases are a match to TRBD1. The germline gives CDR1 SNHLY, CDR2 FYNNEI. Trimming at V came to 1 base and at J to 7 bases, leaving 4 bases not matched to a gene. The CDR3 sequence is 15 residues long. The CDR3, as DNA: TGTGCCAGCAGTGAAGTCGGGGACAGGGGGCTTGAAGCTTTCTTT. Translation: CASSEVGDRGLEAFF.

This chain connects TRBV9 to TRBJ1-2, with D perhaps TRBD1 (5 bases). Germline lookup yields CDR1 SGDLS and CDR2 YYNGEE. This CDR3 region has 16 residues. Between the trimmed V and J ends, which lost 4 bases and 2 bases, there was a span of 18 bases. The DNA for the CDR3 is TGTGCCAGCAGCCCTCGGGGGGATGCGACAAACTATGGCTACACCTTC. Amino acids: CASSPRGDATNYGYTF.